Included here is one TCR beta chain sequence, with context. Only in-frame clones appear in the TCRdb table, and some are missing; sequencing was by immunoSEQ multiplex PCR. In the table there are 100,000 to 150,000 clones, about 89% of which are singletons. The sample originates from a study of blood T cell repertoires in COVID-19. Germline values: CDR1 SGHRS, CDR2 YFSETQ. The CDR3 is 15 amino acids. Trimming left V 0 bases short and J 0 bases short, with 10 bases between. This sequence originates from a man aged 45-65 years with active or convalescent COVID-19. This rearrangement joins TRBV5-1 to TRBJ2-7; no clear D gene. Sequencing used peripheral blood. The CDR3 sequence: CASSLAYSSSYEQYF. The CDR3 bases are TGCGCCAGCAGCTTGGCTTACTCAAGCTCCTACGAGCAGTACTTC. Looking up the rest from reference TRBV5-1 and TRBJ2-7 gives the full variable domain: KAGVTQTPRYLIKTRGQQVTLSCSPISGHRSVSWYQQTPGQGLQFLFEYFSETQRNKGNFPGRFSGRQFSNSRSEMNVSTLELGDSALYLCASSLAYSSSYEQYFGPGTRLTVT.